This TCR beta chain was captured by sequencing in a study of T cells in Graves' hyperthyroidism and ophthalmopathy. Across the study: Specimen type is peripheral blood, collected at initial diagnosis prior to any treatment.

RNA transcripts gave rise to amplified TCR beta CDR3 regions. Primed by the HTBI set, a first-round RT-PCR was run on the TCR CDR3. TCRdb recomputed calls from the multiplex PCR reads with MiXCR, one row per CDR3 protein. The table has about 300,000 distinct CDR3 sequences, less than 30% seen once. Germline CDR1 and CDR2: MNHEY and SVGEGT. The CDR3 length is 13 residues. Trimming left V 7 bases short and J 2 bases short, with 9 bases between. This clonotype turned up a few times. As yet, its antigen is unknown. General observations from the study: Ophthalmopathy was identified by the model a median about seven months ahead of onset.

The J gene is TRBJ1-5, the V gene TRBV6-2 or TRBV6-3; D remains ambiguous. The sequence was obtained from a man between 35 and 55 years old with Graves' hyperthyroidism that later progressed to Graves' ophthalmopathy. Sequenced material: blood. CDR3 residues: CASTPGRNQPQHF. The CDR3 nucleotides are TGTGCCAGCACCCCTGGTCGCAATCAGCCCCAGCATTTT.